These 10 T cell receptor beta chains share one sample of origin, sequenced in a study of blood T cell repertoires in COVID-19 (TCRdb year 2020). The library was generated by the immunoSEQ multiplex PCR assay. TCRdb carries this immuneACCESS record with in-frame sequences only. Its versions omit some clonotypes, under half of them owing to an unresolved V gene in the studies checked, with the rest unexplained. Across this sample there are a few hundred thousand clones, with approximately 84% seen only once. The leading ten clones occupy roughly 3% of the sample. The sequencing input was peripheral blood. The receptors were sampled from a woman aged 30 to 39 who had recovered from COVID-19.

This chain joins TRBV7-3 and TRBJ2-1; TRBD2 matches 10 bases. In germline, CDR1 is SGHTA, CDR2 FQGTGA. The CDR3 length is 13 residues. J gave up 12 bases and V 4 bases, and 6 bases lay outside the gene matches. CDR3 coding DNA: TGTGCCAGCAGCTCCGGGACTAGCGATGTGCAGTTCTTC. Its translation is CASSSGTSDVQFF.

The chain uses TRBV5-1 and TRBJ2-3, with 7 bases aligning to TRBD2. CDR1 and CDR2 from the germline V gene are SGHRS and YFSETQ. The CDR3 sequence is 14 residues long. J was trimmed by 2 bases and V by 4 bases; bases with no gene match: 4. The CDR3 spells CASSPGLDTDTQYF. The CDR3 nucleotides read TGCGCCAGCAGCCCTGGACTAGACACAGATACGCAGTATTTT. Complete variable domain (other parts from reference TRBV5-1 and TRBJ2-3): KAGVTQTPRYLIKTRGQQVTLSCSPISGHRSVSWYQQTPGQGLQFLFEYFSETQRNKGNFPGRFSGRQFSNSRSEMNVSTLELGDSALYLCASSPGLDTDTQYFGPGTRLTVL.

In this sample, this clone turned up once. This chain links TRBV19 with TRBJ2-7; D is uncertain. The CDR3 runs 14 residues. Trimming took 3 bases from V and 2 from J, leaving 11 bases between them. Germline assignment: CDR1 LNHDA and CDR2 SQIVND (reference sequence). CDR3 residues: CASSIRTDAYEQYF. CDR3 DNA: TGTGCCAGTAGTATTCGTACAGATGCCTACGAGCAGTACTTC.

V and J are TRBV7-3 and TRBJ2-5; TRBD2 matches at 7 bases. The CDR3 sequence is 15 residues long. CDR1 and CDR2 from the germline V gene are SGHTA and FQGTGA. The V gene end was trimmed by 1 base and the J gene end by 4 bases; junction bases not matched to a gene: 6. For the CDR3, the DNA is TGTGCCAGCAGCTTAAGCCCTGGGGGGGGAGAGACCCAGTACTTC. This translates into CASSLSPGGGETQYF.

The chain carries TRBV4-1 and TRBJ2-1, with D possibly matching TRBD2 (5 bases). This CDR3 spans 16 amino acids. Trimming left V 5 bases short and J 1 base short, with 15 bases between. Per germline, CDR1 MGHRA and CDR2 YSYEKL. CDR3 nucleotides: TGCGCCAGCAGCGGGGTTGGACTTCCATCCTACAATGAGCAGTTCTTC. Encoded protein: CASSGVGLPSYNEQFF.

This clone occurred a few times. This chain links TRBV7-2 with TRBJ2-5, with D tentatively TRBD2 (7 bases). Trimming pared 5 bases from V and 5 bases from J, leaving 15 bases between. Germline V gene data show CDR1 as SGHTA and CDR2 as FQGNSA. CDR3 size: 14 residues. CDR3 amino acids: CASSLQGGAETQYF. CDR3 nucleotides: TGTGCCAGCAGCCTACAGGGAGGGGCGGAGACCCAGTACTTC.

The chain links TRBV7-6 to TRBJ1-1; TRBD1 matches at 11 bases. The ends lost 1 base at V and 1 base at J; junction bases unmatched: 5. Germline loops: CDR1 SGHVS, CDR2 FNYEAQ. The CDR3 sequence is 17 residues long. Written as DNA, the CDR3 is TGTGCCAGCAGCTTAGACTGGACAGGGGGCGAGAACACTGAAGCTTTCTTT. This sequence encodes CASSLDWTGGENTEAFF.

The chain couples TRBV5-1 to TRBJ2-5; tentative D call: TRBD2 (6 bases). Germline V gene lookup returns CDR1 SGHRS and CDR2 YFSETQ. This CDR3 comprises 16 residues. V lost 3 bases and J lost 2, with 17 bases in between. This CDR3 is CASSSQGWRGQETQYF. CDR3 DNA sequence: TGCGCCAGCAGCTCTCAGGGTTGGCGGGGACAAGAGACCCAGTACTTC.

As for this clone: Other DNA sequences of this sample code for an identical CDR3. This chain connects TRBV9 to TRBJ2-5; D is possibly TRBD2 (5 bases). CDR1 is SGDLS, CDR2 YYNGEE, per germline. V lost 0 bases to trimming and J lost 5 bases, with 5 bases between them. The CDR3 contains 12 residues. CDR3 coding DNA: TGTGCCAGCAGCGTAGGAGGGGAGACCCAGTACTTC. Amino acids: CASSVGGETQYF.

The chain carries TRBV19 and TRBJ1-1; D may be TRBD1 (5 bases). From germline, CDR1 is LNHDA and CDR2 SQIVND (reference sequence). Trimming shortened V by 4 bases and J by 2 bases, and 8 bases separated the two germline ends. This CDR3 has 13 residues. The CDR3 spells CASSKRGNTEAFF. CDR3 DNA sequence: TGTGCCAGTAGTAAAAGGGGCAACACTGAAGCTTTCTTT.